These 9 T cell receptor beta chains were all obtained from the same sample, sequenced in a study of blood T cell repertoires in COVID-19. Sequenced by immunoSEQ multiplex PCR; TCRdb stores in-frame clones only, minus some. The sample consists of roughly 50,000 clones, roughly 90% of them appearing once. Material: peripheral blood. These receptors all stem from a human donor in a cohort sampled during active COVID-19.

The J gene is TRBJ1-3, the V gene TRBV3-1 (or the pseudogene TRBV3-2), with TRBD1 as a possible D gene (6 bases). This CDR3 region has 19 residues. V lost 3 bases, J lost 5 bases, and 26 bases lay in between. Germline CDR1 reads LGHDT; CDR2 reads YNNKEL (reference sequence). The chain's CDR3 is CASSQEHGRTATVRNTIYF. The CDR3 nucleotides read TGTGCCAGCAGCCAGGAACATGGGCGGACAGCCACAGTAAGAAACACCATATATTTT.

Concerning this clone itself: The sample carries other DNA sequences with the same CDR3. This rearrangement joins TRBV7-3 to TRBJ1-1; D may be TRBD1 (6 bases). Looked up from germline, CDR1 is SGHTA and CDR2 is FQGTGA. The CDR3 runs 14 residues. Trimming took 2 bases from V and 3 from J, leaving 10 bases between them. The CDR3 is CASSLLGGDTEAFF. CDR3 sequence (DNA): TGTGCCAGCAGCTTATTAGGGGGGGACACTGAAGCTTTCTTT.

The count of this clone is one. The chain combines TRBV2 with TRBJ1-3; D not certain. The ends were cut back, 4 bases at V and 4 bases at J, with 11 bases in the middle. Germline V gives CDR1 SNHLY, CDR2 FYNNEI. This CDR3 spans 14 amino acids. The DNA for the CDR3 is TGTGCCAGCAGTGTCGCTGGCGGCGGAAACACCATATATTTT. This translates into CASSVAGGGNTIYF.

The chain links TRBV2 to TRBJ1-5; TRBD1 is a possible D gene (5 bases). CDR3 length equals 15 residues. V lost 4 bases and J 0 bases, leaving 10 bases between the germline ends. Germline values: CDR1 SNHLY, CDR2 FYNNEI. The CDR3 sequence: CASSAQGNSNQPQHF. The DNA of the CDR3 is TGTGCCAGCAGTGCGCAGGGAAATAGCAATCAGCCCCAGCATTTT.

The rearrangement joins TRBV2 to TRBJ1-1; D is possibly TRBD1 (6 bases). V dropped 5 bases and J dropped 1 base, with 8 bases sitting between them. The CDR3 is 13 residues long. Germline-derived CDR1 and CDR2 are SNHLY and FYNNEI. In nucleotides, the CDR3 is TGTGCCAGCAGTCAACAGGGGAACACTGAAGCTTTCTTT. Protein product: CASSQQGNTEAFF.

The chain links TRBV10-3 to TRBJ1-2; 10 bases align to TRBD1. CDR1 ENHRY and CDR2 SYGVKD come from the germline V gene. The CDR3 is 14 residues long. V gave up 5 bases and J gave up 6 bases; unmatched junction bases: 6. As DNA, the CDR3 is TGTGCCATCAGTAACTTGACAGGGGGCAATGGCTACACCTTC. Its translation is CAISNLTGGNGYTF.

This clone has a handful of counts. The rearrangement uses TRBV7-7 and TRBJ2-5; no firm D call. The V gene's germline CDR1 is SSHAT and CDR2 FNYEAQ (reference sequence). The CDR3 consists of 13 residues. V lost 3 bases and J lost 5, with 10 bases in between. CDR3 region: CASSLMAWETQYF. CDR3 DNA sequence: TGTGCCAGCAGCTTGATGGCTTGGGAGACCCAGTACTTC.

This chain's CDR3 is CASSLATSNEQFF. DNA for the CDR3: TGCGCCAGCAGCTTGGCTACCTCCAATGAGCAGTTCTTC. The chain combines TRBV5-1 with TRBJ2-1; D ambiguous. In germline, CDR1 is SGHRS, CDR2 YFSETQ. V shed 0 bases and J shed 6 bases, with 7 bases lying between them. The CDR3 extends over 13 amino acids.

This clone was recorded only once. The J gene is TRBJ2-2, the V gene TRBV6-5, with 10 bases fitting TRBD1. Germline CDR1 reads MNHEY; CDR2 reads SVGAGI. There are 15 residues in the CDR3. The trim removed 6 bases at V and 5 bases at J, leaving 6 bases unmatched. CDR3 nucleotides: TGTGCCAGCAGACCCGGGACAGGGGATACCGGGGAGCTGTTTTTT. This sequence encodes CASRPGTGDTGELFF.